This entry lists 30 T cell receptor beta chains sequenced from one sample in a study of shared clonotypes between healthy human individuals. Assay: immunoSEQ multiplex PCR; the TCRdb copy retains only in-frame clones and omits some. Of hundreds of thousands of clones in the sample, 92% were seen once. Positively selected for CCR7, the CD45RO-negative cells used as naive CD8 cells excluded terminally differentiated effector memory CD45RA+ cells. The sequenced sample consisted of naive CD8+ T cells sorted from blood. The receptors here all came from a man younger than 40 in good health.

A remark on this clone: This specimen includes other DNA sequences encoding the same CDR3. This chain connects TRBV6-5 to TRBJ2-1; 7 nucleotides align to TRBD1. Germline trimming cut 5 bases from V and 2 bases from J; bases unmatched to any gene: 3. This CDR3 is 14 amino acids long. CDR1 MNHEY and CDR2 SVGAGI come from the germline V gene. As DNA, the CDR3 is TGTGCCAGCAGTCCCGGGACAGCCTACAATGAGCAGTTCTTC. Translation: CASSPGTAYNEQFF.

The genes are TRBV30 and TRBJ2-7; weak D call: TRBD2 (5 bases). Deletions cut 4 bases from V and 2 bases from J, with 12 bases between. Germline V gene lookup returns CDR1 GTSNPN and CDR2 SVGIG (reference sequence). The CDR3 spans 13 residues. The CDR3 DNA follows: TGTGCCTGGACGGCCGGACTGGCCTACGAGCAGTACTTC. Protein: CAWTAGLAYEQYF.

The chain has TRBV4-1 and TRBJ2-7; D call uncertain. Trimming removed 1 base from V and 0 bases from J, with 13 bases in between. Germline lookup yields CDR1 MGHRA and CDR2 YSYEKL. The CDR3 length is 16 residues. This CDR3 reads CASSQGPHYSSYEQYF. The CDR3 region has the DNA TGCGCCAGCAGCCAAGGCCCCCATTACAGCTCCTACGAGCAGTACTTC.

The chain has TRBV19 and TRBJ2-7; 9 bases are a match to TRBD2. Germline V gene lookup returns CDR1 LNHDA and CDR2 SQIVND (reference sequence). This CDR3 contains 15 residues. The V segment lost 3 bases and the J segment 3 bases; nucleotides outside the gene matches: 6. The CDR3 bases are TGTGCCAGTAGTATCGGTAGCGGGAGCTTCTACGAGCAGTACTTC. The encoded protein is CASSIGSGSFYEQYF.

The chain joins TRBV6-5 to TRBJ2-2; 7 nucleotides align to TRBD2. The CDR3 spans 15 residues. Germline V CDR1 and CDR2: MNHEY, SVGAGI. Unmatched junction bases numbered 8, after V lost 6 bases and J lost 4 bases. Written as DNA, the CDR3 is TGTGCCAGCAGCTGGGCGACTAGCCGCACCGGGGAGCTGTTTTTT. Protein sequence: CASSWATSRTGELFF.

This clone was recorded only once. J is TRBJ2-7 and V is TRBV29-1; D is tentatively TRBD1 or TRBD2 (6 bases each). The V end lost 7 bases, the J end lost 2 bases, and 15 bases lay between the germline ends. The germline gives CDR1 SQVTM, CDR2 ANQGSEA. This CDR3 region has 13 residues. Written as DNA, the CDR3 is TGCAGCGCTGGAGGGGGATTGACCTACGAGCAGTACTTC. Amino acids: CSAGGGLTYEQYF.

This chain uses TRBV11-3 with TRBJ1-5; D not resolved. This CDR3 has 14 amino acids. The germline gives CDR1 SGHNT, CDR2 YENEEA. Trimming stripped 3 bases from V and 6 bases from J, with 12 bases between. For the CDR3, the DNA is TGTGCCAGCAGCTTGAGGAAGTCACTTCAGCCCCAGCATTTT. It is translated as CASSLRKSLQPQHF.

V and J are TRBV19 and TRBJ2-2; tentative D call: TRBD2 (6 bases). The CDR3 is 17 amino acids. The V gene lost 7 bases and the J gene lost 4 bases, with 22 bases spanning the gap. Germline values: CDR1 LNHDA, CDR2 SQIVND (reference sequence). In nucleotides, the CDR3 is TGTGCCAGTACCCTATATAGAGGACTATCGAGCACCGGGGAGCTGTTTTTT. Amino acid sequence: CASTLYRGLSSTGELFF.

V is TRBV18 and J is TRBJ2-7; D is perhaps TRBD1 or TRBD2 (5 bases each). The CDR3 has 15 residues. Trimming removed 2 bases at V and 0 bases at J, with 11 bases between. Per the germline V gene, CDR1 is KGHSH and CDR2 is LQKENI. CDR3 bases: TGTGCCAGCTCACCAGGGGGTTCATACTCCTACGAGCAGTACTTC. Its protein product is CASSPGGSYSYEQYF.

CDR3 loop: CASSPRQSYEQYF. CDR3 coding DNA: TGCGCCAGCAGCCCCAGACAGTCCTACGAGCAGTACTTC. The chain has TRBV4-1 and TRBJ2-7, with D perhaps matching TRBD1 (5 bases). The CDR3 runs 13 residues. CDR1 is MGHRA, CDR2 YSYEKL, per germline. Trimming shortened V by 4 bases and J by 1 base, and 8 bases separated the two germline ends.

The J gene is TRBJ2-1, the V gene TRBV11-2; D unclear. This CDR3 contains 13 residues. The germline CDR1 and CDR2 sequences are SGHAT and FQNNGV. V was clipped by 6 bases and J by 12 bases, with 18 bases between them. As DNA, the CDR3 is TGTGCCAGCAGTAAGACGGATCAACCAGGGCAGTTCTTC. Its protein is CASSKTDQPGQFF.

Written as DNA, the CDR3 is TGTGCCACCGGACAGGGAGGGACAGAGACCCAGTACTTC. Its protein is CATGQGGTETQYF. The chain employs TRBV15 and TRBJ2-5; tentative D call: TRBD1 (8 bases). Germline assignment: CDR1 LNHNV and CDR2 YYDKDF (reference sequence). The germline V and J ends were trimmed by 8 bases and 4 bases, with 14 bases remaining between them. The CDR3 consists of 13 residues.

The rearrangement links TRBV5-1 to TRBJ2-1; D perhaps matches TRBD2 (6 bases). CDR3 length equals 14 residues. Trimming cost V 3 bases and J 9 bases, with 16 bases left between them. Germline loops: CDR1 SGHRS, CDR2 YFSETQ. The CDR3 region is CASSWTGTAGEQFF. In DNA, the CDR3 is TGCGCCAGCAGCTGGACGGGGACTGCTGGTGAGCAGTTCTTC.

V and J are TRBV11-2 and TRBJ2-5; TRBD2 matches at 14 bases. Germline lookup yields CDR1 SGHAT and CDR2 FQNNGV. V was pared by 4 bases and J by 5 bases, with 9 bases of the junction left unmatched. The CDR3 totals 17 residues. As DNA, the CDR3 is TGTGCCAGCAGCTCGGGACTAGCGGGAGTCGATCGGGAGACCCAGTACTTC. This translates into CASSSGLAGVDRETQYF. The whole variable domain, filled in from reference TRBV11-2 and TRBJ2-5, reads EAGVAQSPRYKIIEKRQSVAFWCNPISGHATLYWYQQILGQGPKLLIQFQNNGVVDDSQLPKDRFSAERLKGVDSTLKIQPAKLEDSAVYLCASSSGLAGVDRETQYFGPGTRLLVL.

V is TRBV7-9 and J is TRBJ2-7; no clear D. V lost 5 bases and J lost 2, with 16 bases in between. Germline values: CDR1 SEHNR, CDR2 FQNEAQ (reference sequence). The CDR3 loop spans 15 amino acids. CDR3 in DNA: TGTGCCAGCAGCCCCGCGGTGGACGGTCCCTACGAGCAGTACTTC. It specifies CASSPAVDGPYEQYF.

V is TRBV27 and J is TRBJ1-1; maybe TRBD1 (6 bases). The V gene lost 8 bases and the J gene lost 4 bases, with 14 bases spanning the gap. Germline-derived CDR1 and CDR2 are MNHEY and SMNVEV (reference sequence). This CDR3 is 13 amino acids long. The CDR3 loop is CASGLRTATEAFF. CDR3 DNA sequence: TGTGCCAGCGGCCTGAGGACAGCCACTGAAGCTTTCTTT.

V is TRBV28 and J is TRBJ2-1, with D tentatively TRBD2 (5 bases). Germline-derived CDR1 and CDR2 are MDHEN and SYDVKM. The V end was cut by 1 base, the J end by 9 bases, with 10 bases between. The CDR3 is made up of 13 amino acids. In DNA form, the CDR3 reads TGTGCCAGCAGTTTATCCCAGCGGTCTGAGCAGTTCTTC. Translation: CASSLSQRSEQFF.

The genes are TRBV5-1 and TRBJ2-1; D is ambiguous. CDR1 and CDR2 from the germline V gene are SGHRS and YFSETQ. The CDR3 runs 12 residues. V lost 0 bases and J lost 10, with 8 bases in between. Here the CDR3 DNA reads TGCGCCAGCAGCTTGGGCTCCCGGGAGCAGTTCTTC. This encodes CASSLGSREQFF. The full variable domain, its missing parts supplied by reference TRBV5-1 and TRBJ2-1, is KAGVTQTPRYLIKTRGQQVTLSCSPISGHRSVSWYQQTPGQGLQFLFEYFSETQRNKGNFPGRFSGRQFSNSRSEMNVSTLELGDSALYLCASSLGSREQFFGPGTRLTVL.

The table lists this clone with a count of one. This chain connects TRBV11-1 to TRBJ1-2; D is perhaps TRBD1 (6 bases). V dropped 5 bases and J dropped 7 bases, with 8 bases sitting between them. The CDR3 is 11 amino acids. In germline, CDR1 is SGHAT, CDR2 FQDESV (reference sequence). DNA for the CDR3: TGTGCCAGCAGCCGGGGGGCTGGCTACACCTTC. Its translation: CASSRGAGYTF.

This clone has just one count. The CDR3 reads CASSKEGTELPNTGELFF. The CDR3 DNA is TGTGCCAGCAGCAAAGAGGGGACAGAGCTACCGAACACCGGGGAGCTGTTTTTT. The V and J genes are TRBV21-1 and TRBJ2-2; the table's TRBD1 call for D was not verified on the DNA. TRBV21-1 is flagged as a pseudogene. The CDR3 consists of 18 residues.

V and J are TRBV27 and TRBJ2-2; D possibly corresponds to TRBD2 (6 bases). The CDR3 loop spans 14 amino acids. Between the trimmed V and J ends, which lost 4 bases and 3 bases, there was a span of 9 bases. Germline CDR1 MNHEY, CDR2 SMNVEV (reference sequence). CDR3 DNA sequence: TGTGCCAGCAGTTCGGCGGGATACACCGGGGAGCTGTTTTTT. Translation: CASSSAGYTGELFF.

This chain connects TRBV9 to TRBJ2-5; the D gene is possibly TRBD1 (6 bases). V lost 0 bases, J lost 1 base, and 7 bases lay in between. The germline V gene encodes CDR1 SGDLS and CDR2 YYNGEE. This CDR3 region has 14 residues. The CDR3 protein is CASSVDRAQETQYF. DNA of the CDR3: TGTGCCAGCAGCGTAGACAGGGCCCAAGAGACCCAGTACTTC. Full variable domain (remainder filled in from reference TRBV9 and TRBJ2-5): DSGVTQTPKHLITATGQRVTLRCSPRSGDLSVYWYQQSLDQGLQFLIQYYNGEERAKGNILERFSAQQFPDLHSELNLSSLELGDSALYFCASSVDRAQETQYFGPGTRLLVL.

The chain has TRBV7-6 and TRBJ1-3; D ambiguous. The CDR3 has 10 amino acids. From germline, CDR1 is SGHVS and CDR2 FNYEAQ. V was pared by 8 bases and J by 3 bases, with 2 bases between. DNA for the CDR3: TGTGCCAGCGGTGGAAACACCATATATTTT. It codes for CASGGNTIYF.

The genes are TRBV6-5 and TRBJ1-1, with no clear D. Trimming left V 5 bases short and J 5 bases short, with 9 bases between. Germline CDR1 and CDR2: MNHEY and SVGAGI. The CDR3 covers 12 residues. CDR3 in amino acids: CASSQPGTEAFF. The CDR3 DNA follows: TGTGCCAGCAGTCAACCGGGAACTGAAGCTTTCTTT.

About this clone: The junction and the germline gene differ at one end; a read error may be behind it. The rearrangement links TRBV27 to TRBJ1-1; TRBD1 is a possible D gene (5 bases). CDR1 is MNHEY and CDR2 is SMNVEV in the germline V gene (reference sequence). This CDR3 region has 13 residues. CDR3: CAGSWGENTEAFF. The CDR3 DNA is TGTGCCGGCAGTTGGGGGGAGAACACTGAAGCTTTCTTT.

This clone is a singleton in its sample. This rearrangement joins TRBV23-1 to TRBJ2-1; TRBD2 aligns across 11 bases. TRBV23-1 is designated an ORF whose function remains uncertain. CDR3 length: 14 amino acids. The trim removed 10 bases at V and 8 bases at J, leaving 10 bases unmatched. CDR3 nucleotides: TGCGCCAAGTCACTAGCGGGAGTATGCGATGAGCAGTTCTTC. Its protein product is CAKSLAGVCDEQFF.

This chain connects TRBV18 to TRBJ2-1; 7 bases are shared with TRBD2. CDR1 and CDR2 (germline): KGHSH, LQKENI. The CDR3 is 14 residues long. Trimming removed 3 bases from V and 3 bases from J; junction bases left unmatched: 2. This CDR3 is CASSPPSGYNEQFF. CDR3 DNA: TGTGCCAGCTCACCCCCTAGCGGCTACAATGAGCAGTTCTTC.

CDR3 nucleotides: TGTGCCAGCAGCCCGGGGGGCGCAAGCAATCAGCCCCAGCATTTT. It encodes CASSPGGASNQPQHF. The V call is TRBV7-9, the J call TRBJ1-5; a possible D gene is TRBD1 (6 bases). The germline gives CDR1 SEHNR, CDR2 FQNEAQ (reference sequence). The length of the CDR3 is 15 residues. V lost 5 bases to trimming and J lost 1 base, with 12 bases between them.

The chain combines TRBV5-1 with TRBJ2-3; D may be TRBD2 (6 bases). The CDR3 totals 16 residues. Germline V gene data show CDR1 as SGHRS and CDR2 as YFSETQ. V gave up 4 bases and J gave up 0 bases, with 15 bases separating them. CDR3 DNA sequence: TGCGCCAGCAGCCCTCAACTAGCTGCTAGCACAGATACGCAGTATTTT. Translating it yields CASSPQLAASTDTQYF.

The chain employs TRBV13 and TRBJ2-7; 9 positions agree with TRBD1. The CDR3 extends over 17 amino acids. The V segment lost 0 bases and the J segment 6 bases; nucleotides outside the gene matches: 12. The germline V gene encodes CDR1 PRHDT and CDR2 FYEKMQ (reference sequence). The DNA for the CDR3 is TGTGCCAGCAGCTTAGGTGCCCCGGGACAGGGTCGGTTCGAGCAGTACTTC. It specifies CASSLGAPGQGRFEQYF.